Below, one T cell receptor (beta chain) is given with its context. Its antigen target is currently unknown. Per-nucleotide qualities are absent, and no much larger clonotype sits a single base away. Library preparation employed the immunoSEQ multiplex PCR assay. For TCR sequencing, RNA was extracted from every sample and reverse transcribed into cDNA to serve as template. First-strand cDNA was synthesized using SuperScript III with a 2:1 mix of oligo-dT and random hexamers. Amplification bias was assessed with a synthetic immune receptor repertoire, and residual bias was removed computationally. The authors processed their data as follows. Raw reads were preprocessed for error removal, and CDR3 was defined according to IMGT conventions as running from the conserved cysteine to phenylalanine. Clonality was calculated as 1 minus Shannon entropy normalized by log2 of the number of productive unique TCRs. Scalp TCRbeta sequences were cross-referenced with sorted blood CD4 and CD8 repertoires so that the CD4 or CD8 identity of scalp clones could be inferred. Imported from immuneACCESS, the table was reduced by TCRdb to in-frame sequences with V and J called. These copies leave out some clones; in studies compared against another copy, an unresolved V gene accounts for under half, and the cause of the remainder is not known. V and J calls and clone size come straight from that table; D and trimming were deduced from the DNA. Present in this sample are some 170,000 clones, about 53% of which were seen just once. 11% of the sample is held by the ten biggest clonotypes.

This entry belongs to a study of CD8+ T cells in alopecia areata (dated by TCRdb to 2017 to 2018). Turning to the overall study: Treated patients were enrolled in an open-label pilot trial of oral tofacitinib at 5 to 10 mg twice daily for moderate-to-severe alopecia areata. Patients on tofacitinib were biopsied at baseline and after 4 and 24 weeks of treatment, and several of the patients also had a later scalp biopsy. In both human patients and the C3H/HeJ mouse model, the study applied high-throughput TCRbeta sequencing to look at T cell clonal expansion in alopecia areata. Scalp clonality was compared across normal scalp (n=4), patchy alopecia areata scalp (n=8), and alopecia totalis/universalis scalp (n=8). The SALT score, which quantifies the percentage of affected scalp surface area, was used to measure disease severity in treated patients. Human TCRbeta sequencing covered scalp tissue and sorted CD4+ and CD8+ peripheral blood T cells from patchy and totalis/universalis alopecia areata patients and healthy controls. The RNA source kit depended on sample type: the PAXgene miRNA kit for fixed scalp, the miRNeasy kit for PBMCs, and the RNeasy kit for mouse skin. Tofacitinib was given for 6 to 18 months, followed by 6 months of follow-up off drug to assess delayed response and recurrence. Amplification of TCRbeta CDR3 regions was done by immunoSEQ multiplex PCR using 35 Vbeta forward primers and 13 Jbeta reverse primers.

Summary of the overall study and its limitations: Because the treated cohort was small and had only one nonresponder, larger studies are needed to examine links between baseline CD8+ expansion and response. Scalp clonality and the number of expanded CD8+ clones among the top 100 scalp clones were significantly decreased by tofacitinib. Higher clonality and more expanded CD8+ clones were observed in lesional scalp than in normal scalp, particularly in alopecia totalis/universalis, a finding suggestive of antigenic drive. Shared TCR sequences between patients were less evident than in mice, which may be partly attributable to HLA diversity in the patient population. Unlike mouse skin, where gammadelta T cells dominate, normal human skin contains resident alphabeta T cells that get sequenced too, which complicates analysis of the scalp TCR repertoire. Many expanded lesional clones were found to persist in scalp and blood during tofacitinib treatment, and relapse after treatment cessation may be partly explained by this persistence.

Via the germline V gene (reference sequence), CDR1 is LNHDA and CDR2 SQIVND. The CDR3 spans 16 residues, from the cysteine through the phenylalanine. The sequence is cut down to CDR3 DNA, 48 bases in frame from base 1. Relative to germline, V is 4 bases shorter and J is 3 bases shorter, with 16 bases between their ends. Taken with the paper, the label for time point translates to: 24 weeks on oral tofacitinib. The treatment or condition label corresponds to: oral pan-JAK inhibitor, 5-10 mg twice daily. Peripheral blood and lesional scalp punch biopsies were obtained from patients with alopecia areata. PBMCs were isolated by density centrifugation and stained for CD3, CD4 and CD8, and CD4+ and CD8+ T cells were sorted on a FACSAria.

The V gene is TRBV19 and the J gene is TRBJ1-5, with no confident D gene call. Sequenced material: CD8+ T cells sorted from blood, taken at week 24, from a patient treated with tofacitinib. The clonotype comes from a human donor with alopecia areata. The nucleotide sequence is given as TGTGCCAGTAGTAGTGGTAGGCGGCAGATCAATCAGCCCCAGCATTTT. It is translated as CASSSGRRQINQPQHF.